This T cell receptor (beta chain) comes out of a study of T cell responses to AZD1222 COVID-19 vaccine. About the research overall: It was second doses at about 4 or about 12 weeks that were pooled.

In the case of this clone: Its antigen is undetermined.

The V end was cut by 3 bases, the J end by 0 bases, with 12 bases between. Germline-derived CDR1 and CDR2 are SQVTM and ANQGSEA. The CDR3 is 14 residues long. Whole-study results and caveats: Females outnumbered males among donors, who were mostly white British; clonal diversity was possibly underestimated. Only a handful of AZD1222 recipients were seropositive at baseline.

Assay used: immunoSEQ multiplex PCR; TCRdb lists only in-frame clones, some missing. This table has 95,000 to 150,000 clones, approximately 86% appearing once. This sequence was found in an adult in good health. Sample: peripheral blood, taken on day 0 of AZD1222 vaccination. The chain is built from TRBV29-1 and TRBJ2-7; D is possibly TRBD2 (6 bases). The DNA of the CDR3 is TGCAGCGTTGATAGGGACGGGAGCTCCTACGAGCAGTACTTC. The encoded protein is CSVDRDGSSYEQYF.